Listed below are T cell receptor beta chains from one sample, sequenced in a study of OX40 agonist ivuxolimab in advanced cancers. Assay: immunoSEQ multiplex PCR; the TCRdb copy retains only in-frame clones and omits some. The top ten hold about 2.9% of the sample, which has 40,000 to 60,000 clones, about 80% seen once. The source material was CD4+ or CD8+ T cells sorted from blood, sampled in a trial of the OX40 agonist ivuxolimab. The receptors originated from an adult with an advanced solid tumor such as melanoma, head and neck, liver or kidney cancer. Each CDR3 is given with its conserved first and last residue. The D gene is left open where the match is weak. Where a row states a size, it is once, few, many or the class of an expanded clone; other rows omit it.

>TRBJ1-1|NA|TRBV5-8|TRBD1
CASSLNGQGGTEAFF
TGTGCCAGCAGCTTAAACGGACAGGGGGGCACTGAAGCTTTCTTT
>TRBJ2-1|NA|TRBV18|NA
CASSPPAVPYNEQFF
TGTGCCAGCTCACCCCCGGCCGTTCCCTACAATGAGCAGTTCTTC
>TRBJ1-5|NA|TRBV27|NA
CASTSGNQPQHF
TGTGCCAGCACTTCGGGCAATCAGCCCCAGCATTTT
>TRBJ1-2|few|TRBV6-1|NA
CASTPRTVYGYTF
TGTGCCAGTACACCAAGGACAGTCTATGGCTACACCTTC
>TRBJ2-5|NA|TRBV5-4|TRBD1
CASSSTGGKTQYF
TGTGCCAGCAGCTCGACAGGGGGGAAGACCCAGTACTTC
>TRBJ2-3|NA|TRBV5-5|NA
CASSPGRVSTDTQYF
TGTGCCAGCAGCCCGGGACGGGTTAGCACAGATACGCAGTATTTT
>TRBJ2-6|NA|TRBV5-6|NA
CASSFTGRANVLTF
TGTGCCAGCAGCTTCACCGGGCGGGCCAACGTCCTGACTTTC
>TRBJ1-3|NA|TRBV9|NA
CASSVVPESASSGNTIYF
TGTGCCAGCAGCGTAGTCCCTGAGTCAGCGAGCTCTGGAAACACCATATATTTT
>TRBJ2-2|NA|TRBV6-6|NA
CASSYSQGRMGELFF
TGTGCCAGCAGTTACTCTCAGGGAAGGATGGGGGAGCTGTTTTTT
>TRBJ2-3|NA|TRBV7-9|NA
CASSLMATSTDTQYF
TGTGCCAGCAGCTTAATGGCAACTAGCACAGATACGCAGTATTTT
>TRBJ2-7|few|TRBV5-1|TRBD1
CASSVGQRVEQYF
TGCGCCAGCAGCGTGGGACAGAGGGTCGAGCAGTACTTC
>TRBJ2-1|once|TRBV5-4|NA
CASSRLGLGDEQFF
TGTGCCAGCAGCCGGCTGGGCCTAGGGGATGAGCAGTTCTTC
>TRBJ2-1|NA|TRBV19|NA
CASSMGAANEQFF
TGTGCCAGTAGTATGGGAGCCGCCAATGAGCAGTTCTTC
>TRBJ2-2|few|TRBV7-8|TRBD1
CASRWTGATGELFF
TGTGCCAGCAGATGGACAGGGGCCACCGGGGAGCTGTTTTTT
>TRBJ1-5|few|TRBV7-2|NA
CASSFVGGGQPQHF
TGTGCCAGCAGCTTTGTTGGGGGCGGGCAGCCCCAGCATTTT
>TRBJ2-7|NA|TRBV4-2|NA
CASSQVSGLTYEQYF
TGTGCCAGCAGCCAAGTAAGCGGGCTCACCTACGAGCAGTACTTC
>TRBJ1-2|NA|TRBV19|NA
CASTRREQGYTF
TGTGCCAGTACCCGTAGGGAGCAGGGCTACACCTTC
>TRBJ1-2|few|TRBV10-3|TRBD1
CAISERQGNGYTF
TGTGCCATCAGTGAGAGACAGGGTAATGGCTACACCTTC
>TRBJ2-1|NA|TRBV11-3|NA
CASSPGVAVGDEQFF
TGTGCCAGCAGCCCGGGAGTAGCGGTGGGCGATGAGCAGTTCTTC
>TRBJ2-7|NA|TRBV29-1|TRBD1
CSVASGTGGSEQYF
TGCAGCGTCGCCTCCGGGACAGGGGGCTCCGAGCAGTACTTC
>TRBJ1-3|NA|TRBV9|NA
CASSPQVTDSGNTIYF
TGTGCCAGCAGCCCCCAGGTCACCGACTCTGGAAACACCATATATTTT
>TRBJ2-5|NA|TRBV9|NA
CASSVSNGLLGTQYF
TGTGCCAGCAGCGTTAGTAATGGCCTCCTCGGTACCCAGTACTTC
>TRBJ1-3|NA|TRBV5-5|NA
CASSLEYSGNTIYF
TGTGCCAGCAGCTTGGAGTACTCTGGAAACACCATATATTTT
>TRBJ2-7|once|TRBV11-2|NA
CASSLGAGVLNEQYF
TGTGCCAGCAGCCTAGGAGCAGGGGTCCTCAACGAGCAGTACTTC
>TRBJ2-7|NA|TRBV7-6|NA
CASSLGSGYEQYF
TGTGCCAGCAGCTTAGGGTCGGGATACGAGCAGTACTTC
>TRBJ2-7|NA|TRBV7-9|TRBD1
CASSLYTGQVYYEQYF
TGTGCCAGCAGCTTATACACGGGACAGGTCTATTACGAGCAGTACTTC
>TRBJ1-6|NA|TRBV7-9|NA
CASSLGRDGVVWGSPLHF
TGTGCCAGCAGCTTAGGCCGCGACGGCGTTGTCTGGGGTTCACCCCTCCACTTT
>TRBJ2-3|NA|TRBV7-2|TRBD1
CASSLVGQGRDRAQYF
TGTGCCAGCAGCTTAGTGGGACAGGGGCGCGATAGAGCACAGTATTTT
>TRBJ1-5|NA|TRBV12-5|TRBD1
CASGSGQGVQPQHF
TGTGCTAGTGGTTCGGGACAGGGGGTTCAGCCCCAGCATTTT
>TRBJ2-7|NA|TRBV6-1|TRBD1
CASSEWDRVHSYEQYF
TGTGCCAGCAGTGAATGGGACAGGGTACACTCCTACGAGCAGTACTTC
>TRBJ2-5|NA|TRBV2|TRBD1
CASSERTGVETQYF
TGTGCCAGCAGTGAGCGGACAGGGGTAGAGACCCAGTACTTC
>TRBJ2-6|NA|TRBV7-6|NA
CASSPDTVSGANVLTF
TGTGCCAGCAGCCCGGACACGGTCTCTGGGGCCAACGTCCTGACTTTC
>TRBJ2-1|NA|TRBV19|TRBD2
CASSMGRGAPHEQFF
TGTGCCAGTAGTATGGGGCGGGGGGCCCCCCATGAGCAGTTCTTC
>TRBJ2-4|NA|TRBV5-1|NA
CASSLDNGIQYF
TGCGCCAGCAGCTTGGATAATGGCATTCAGTACTTC
>TRBJ2-3|once|TRBV7-3|NA
CASSLKAGAGTDTQYF
TGTGCCAGCAGCTTAAAGGCGGGGGCCGGCACAGATACGCAGTATTTT
>TRBJ1-3|few|TRBV7-2|NA
CASSLPSGAGNTIYF
TGTGCCAGCAGCCTTCCTTCAGGGGCTGGAAACACCATATATTTT
>TRBJ2-3|NA|TRBV29-1|TRBD2
CSVEGASGAQDTQYF
TGCAGCGTTGAAGGTGCTAGCGGGGCGCAAGATACGCAGTATTTT
>TRBJ1-3|NA|TRBV7-9|NA
CASSLDVLNSGNTIYF
TGTGCCAGCAGCTTAGATGTGCTAAACTCTGGAAACACCATATATTTT
>TRBJ2-1|NA|TRBV7-2|TRBD2
CASSSGGSGNEQFF
TGTGCCAGCAGCTCCGGGGGGAGTGGCAATGAGCAGTTCTTC
>TRBJ1-2|NA|TRBV6-6|TRBD1
CATHRAGGGGYTF
TGTGCCACCCACAGGGCAGGGGGCGGTGGCTACACCTTC
>TRBJ2-3|NA|TRBV2|TRBD2
CASRPGLAVDTQYF
TGTGCCAGCAGACCGGGACTAGCGGTAGATACGCAGTATTTT